What follows are 24 T cell receptor beta chains derived from one specimen sequenced in a study of shared clonotypes between healthy human individuals. Clones were read by immunoSEQ multiplex PCR, and TCRdb kept only the in-frame ones, dropping some. The data hold roughly 890,000 clones, with around 92% observed a single time. CD8 cells classed as naive were CD45RO-negative and positively selected for CCR7, excluding terminally differentiated effector memory CD45RA+ cells. Sequencing used naive CD8+ T cells sorted from blood. The source is a man aged 30 to 39 in good health.

This clone was detected only once. The rearrangement links TRBV4-1 to TRBJ2-7, with 8 positions matching TRBD2. The germline V gene encodes CDR1 MGHRA and CDR2 YSYEKL. This CDR3 contains 15 residues. J lost 2 bases, V lost 1 base, and 4 bases had no gene match. The CDR3 loop reads CASSQGGSGAYEQYF. The CDR3 DNA reads TGCGCCAGCAGCCAAGGGGGTAGCGGGGCCTACGAGCAGTACTTC.

This chain uses TRBV5-1 with TRBJ2-3; 9 bases line up with TRBD1. The V and J ends lost 4 bases and 4 bases, in that order; junction bases with no gene match: 7. Germline CDR1 is SGHRS and CDR2 is YFSETQ. The CDR3 consists of 15 residues. The CDR3 region has the DNA TGCGCCAGCAGCCCCGGGACAGGGAATTCAGATACGCAGTATTTT. Its translation: CASSPGTGNSDTQYF.

A few counts support this clone. One end of the junction does not line up with germline, which may come from a read error. V and J are TRBV19 and TRBJ1-1; no clear D. The germline V gene has CDR1 LNHDA and CDR2 SQIVND (reference sequence). This CDR3 region has 11 residues. For the CDR3, the DNA is TGTGCCAGTAGTATAGGACCTGGAGTAGTCTTT. Its translation: CASSIGPGVVF.

The genes are TRBV9 and TRBJ2-7; possibly TRBD1 or TRBD2 for D (5 bases each). Trimming removed 4 bases from V and 3 bases from J, with 17 bases in between. CDR3 length: 15 residues. Germline CDR1 SGDLS, CDR2 YYNGEE. CDR3 amino acids: CASSPGGREYYEQYF. The CDR3 DNA sequence: TGTGCCAGCAGCCCAGGAGGCAGGGAATACTACGAGCAGTACTTC.

The chain uses TRBV27 and TRBJ1-5; no clear D. The CDR3 runs 14 residues. V was pared by 4 bases and J by 3 bases, with 10 bases between. In germline, CDR1 is MNHEY, CDR2 SMNVEV (reference sequence). The CDR3 spells CASSSGSFNQPQHF. CDR3 DNA: TGTGCCAGCAGTTCCGGGTCCTTCAATCAGCCCCAGCATTTT.

The chain combines TRBV4-1 with TRBJ2-7, with D possibly TRBD1 on 5 matching bases. The CDR3 has 15 amino acids. Germline lookup yields CDR1 MGHRA and CDR2 YSYEKL. V was clipped by 1 base and J by 5 bases, with 15 bases between them. The CDR3 DNA reads as TGCGCCAGCAGCCAAGCAGCATGGGCACAGGACGAGCAGTACTTC. Its translation: CASSQAAWAQDEQYF.

The chain recombines TRBV9 with TRBJ2-1; D possibly corresponds to TRBD2 (7 bases). Germline V gives CDR1 SGDLS, CDR2 YYNGEE. CDR3 length equals 14 residues. The ends were cut back, 4 bases at V and 4 bases at J, with 12 bases in the middle. CDR3 DNA: TGTGCCAGCAGCCCCGCGGGGGCATACAATGAGCAGTTCTTC. Translated, it gives CASSPAGAYNEQFF.

The chain couples TRBV7-9 to TRBJ2-1, with 10 bases aligning to TRBD2. Trimming took 5 bases from V and 4 from J; bases not matched to a gene: 17. There are 19 residues in the CDR3. Germline V CDR1 and CDR2: SEHNR, FQNEAQ (reference sequence). CDR3 sequence reads: CASSPGVFGLADPYNEQFF. The CDR3 DNA reads as TGTGCCAGCAGCCCTGGGGTTTTCGGACTAGCGGACCCGTACAATGAGCAGTTCTTC.

V and J are TRBV6-6 and TRBJ1-6; TRBD1 aligns across 9 bases. The V and J ends lost 4 bases and 7 bases, in that order; junction bases with no gene match: 5. The CDR3 sequence is 15 residues long. The germline CDR1 and CDR2 sequences are MNHNY and SVGAGI (reference sequence). The CDR3 protein is CASSWDREGNSPLHF. CDR3 nucleotides: TGTGCCAGCAGTTGGGACAGGGAGGGGAATTCACCCCTCCACTTT.

The CDR3 loop reads CASLSSNNPGELFF. The DNA of the CDR3 is TGTGCCAGCCTATCTAGCAACAACCCCGGGGAGCTGTTTTTT. The chain links TRBV28 to TRBJ2-2; a weak D match, TRBD2 (5 bases). The germline V gene has CDR1 MDHEN and CDR2 SYDVKM. V was shortened by 8 bases and J by 6 bases, with 16 bases between the two germline ends. This CDR3 comprises 14 residues.

There are a few counts of this clone. The gene calls are TRBV10-1 and TRBJ2-1, with D maybe TRBD2 (6 bases). There are 12 residues in the CDR3. V was clipped by 11 bases and J by 0 bases, with 8 bases between them. Germline V CDR1 and CDR2: WNHNN, SYGVQD (reference sequence). CDR3 sequence reads: CAERVSYNEQFF. CDR3 coding DNA: TGCGCCGAGCGGGTCTCCTACAATGAGCAGTTCTTC.

This chain links TRBV10-2 with TRBJ2-7, with no clear D. The CDR3 is made up of 13 amino acids. Germline V gene data show CDR1 as WSHSY and CDR2 as SAAADI. Between the trimmed V and J ends, which lost 8 bases and 3 bases, there was a span of 14 bases. The CDR3 sequence: CASEKRRGYEQYF. The DNA of the CDR3 is TGCGCCAGCGAGAAAAGGAGAGGCTACGAGCAGTACTTC.

J is TRBJ2-3 and V is TRBV15; D is undetermined. This CDR3 is 14 amino acids long. The germline V and J ends were trimmed by 7 bases and 2 bases, with 13 bases remaining between them. The V gene's germline CDR1 is LNHNV and CDR2 YYDKDF (reference sequence). The CDR3 DNA follows: TGTGCCACCACCCTGGACCGATACACAGATACGCAGTATTTT. This gives the protein CATTLDRYTDTQYF.

This chain joins TRBV6-6 and TRBJ1-3; TRBD1 agrees at 7 bases. Germline loops: CDR1 MNHNY, CDR2 SVGAGI (reference sequence). With V trimmed by 0 bases and J by 4 bases, 6 bases remained unmatched. This CDR3 spans 16 amino acids. Here the CDR3 reads CASSYSLDRAGNTIYF. The CDR3 region has the DNA TGTGCCAGCAGTTACTCGCTTGACAGGGCAGGAAACACCATATATTTT.

V gene TRBV27 combines with J gene TRBJ2-1; D unresolved. The germline gives CDR1 MNHEY, CDR2 SMNVEV (reference sequence). Trimming pared 1 base from V and 4 bases from J, leaving 14 bases between. The CDR3 has 16 amino acids. The CDR3 coding sequence is TGTGCCAGCAGTTTATGGGCAACAGAACAATACAATGAGCAGTTCTTC. It specifies CASSLWATEQYNEQFF.

The chain has TRBV7-8 and TRBJ2-7; TRBD2 might be the D (5 bases). CDR1 is SGHVS, CDR2 FQNEAQ, per germline. V shed 4 bases and J shed 3 bases, with 22 bases lying between them. This CDR3 spans 17 amino acids. The CDR3 loop is CASSYPRGDLGDYEQYF. DNA for the CDR3: TGTGCCAGCAGCTATCCCCGCGGAGACCTCGGGGACTACGAGCAGTACTTC.

The chain joins TRBV5-1 to TRBJ2-3, with D unclear. The V gene's germline CDR1 is SGHRS and CDR2 YFSETQ. V lost 0 bases, J lost 6 bases, and 5 bases lay in between. This CDR3 region has 12 residues. This CDR3 is CASSLDFDTQYF. CDR3 coding DNA: TGCGCCAGCAGCTTGGATTTTGATACGCAGTATTTT.

The chain has TRBV4-1 and TRBJ2-7; no reliable D call. The germline V gene encodes CDR1 MGHRA and CDR2 YSYEKL. The CDR3 has 13 residues. The V end lost 1 base, the J end lost 3 bases, and 7 bases lay between the germline ends. The CDR3 protein is CASSQVGVYEQYF. CDR3 nucleotide sequence: TGCGCCAGCAGCCAAGTTGGGGTCTACGAGCAGTACTTC.

The chain recombines TRBV30 with TRBJ2-7; D unclear. Deletions cut 0 bases from V and 2 bases from J, with 11 bases between. CDR1 is GTSNPN and CDR2 is SVGIG in the germline V gene (reference sequence). There are 14 residues in the CDR3. CDR3: CAWSVGQPPYEQYF. The CDR3 DNA follows: TGTGCCTGGAGTGTAGGGCAACCACCCTACGAGCAGTACTTC.

The chain recombines TRBV7-9 with TRBJ2-1, with D perhaps matching TRBD1 (6 bases). CDR1 is SEHNR, CDR2 FQNEAQ, per germline (reference sequence). Deletions cut 6 bases from V and 9 bases from J, with 12 bases between. The CDR3 extends over 12 amino acids. The CDR3 coding sequence is TGTGCCAGCAGTTTACAGGGCGTTGAGCAGTTCTTC. It is translated as CASSLQGVEQFF.

As DNA, the CDR3 is TGTGCCAGTAGTGCAGGCACGGTGAACACTGAAGCTTTCTTT. It encodes CASSAGTVNTEAFF. The J gene is TRBJ1-1, the V gene TRBV19; D unresolved. V dropped 5 bases and J dropped 0 bases, with 10 bases sitting between them. The CDR3 extends over 14 amino acids. Germline CDR1 LNHDA, CDR2 SQIVND (reference sequence).

In the case of this clone: Different DNA sequences within this sample yield the same CDR3. The chain uses TRBV15 and TRBJ1-5; 7 bases map to TRBD1. With V trimmed by 0 bases and J by 6 bases, 5 bases remained unmatched. Germline values: CDR1 LNHNV, CDR2 YYDKDF (reference sequence). The CDR3 is 15 amino acids. The CDR3 DNA sequence: TGTGCCACCAGCAGAGATCGAGGGGGCGGTCAGCCCCAGCATTTT. Translated: CATSRDRGGGQPQHF.

The chain has TRBV19 and TRBJ1-1; 8 bases agree with TRBD1. J lost 5 bases, V lost 3 bases, and 8 bases had no gene match. From germline, CDR1 is LNHDA and CDR2 SQIVND (reference sequence). The length of the CDR3 is 15 residues. The CDR3 coding sequence is TGTGCCAGTAGTATCTCCGGACAGGGTTCTACTGAAGCTTTCTTT. This gives the protein CASSISGQGSTEAFF.

This clone was recorded once. The rearrangement links TRBV7-9 to TRBJ2-5; D is undetermined. Germline CDR1 reads SEHNR; CDR2 reads FQNEAQ (reference sequence). The length of the CDR3 is 13 residues. Trimming left V 0 bases short and J 5 bases short, with 7 bases between. CDR3 in DNA: TGTGCCAGCAGCTTAGCTGAAATGGAGACCCAGTACTTC. It specifies CASSLAEMETQYF.